The present TCR beta chain was sequenced within a study of T cells after yellow fever vaccination. Whole-study context: The authors prepared low-cell-number fractions using SMART-Seq v4 Ultra Low Input. Findings and limits, study-wide: Clonotypes found in both CD4 and CD8 compartments made up a small share. Most clones from primary vaccination were detected again post-booster (around 95% CD4, approximately 90% CD8).

V lost 5 bases and J 3 bases, leaving 14 bases between the germline ends. The CDR3 covers 14 residues. The V gene's germline CDR1 is MDHEN and CDR2 SYDVKM. TCRdb reprocessed the 5' RACE reads with MiXCR, giving one entry per CDR3 protein. The sample lists some 300,000 distinct CDR3 sequences; 3% to 4.5% were seen once. This clonotype was counted many times. The antigen remains unidentified. This receptor was obtained from a man between 18 and 35 years old who received the YFV17D yellow fever vaccine. Sequencing used PBMCs, obtained on the day of the yellow fever booster vaccination. V and J are TRBV28 and TRBJ2-7; D not resolved. In nucleotides, the CDR3 is TGTGCCAGCAGTACTCAAGGACCCCGCTACGAGCAGTACGTC. Translating it yields CASSTQGPRYEQYV.